This passage covers 29 T cell receptor beta chains from one sample sequenced in a study of spatial heterogeneity in lung cancer. Via MiXCR, TCRdb re-called the 5' RACE reads, giving one row per CDR3 protein. The data show 20,000 to 30,000 distinct CDR3 sequences, around 9.6% seen once. Specified time point: blood at routine non-recurrence follow-up after resection. The specimen was PBMCs, collected at follow-up. These TCRs come from a male donor with early-stage non-small cell lung cancer.

At least ten counts were recorded for this clonotype. The V gene is TRBV3-1, the J gene TRBJ2-5, with unresolved D. The length of the CDR3 is 15 residues. The germline V and J ends were trimmed by 0 bases and 2 bases, with 10 bases remaining between them. CDR1 is LGHDT and CDR2 is YNNKEL in the germline V gene (reference sequence). CDR3 coding DNA: TGTGCCAGCAGCCAAGATATCCTAGTACAAGAGACCCAGTACTTC. It is translated as CASSQDILVQETQYF.

This clonotype was counted at least ten times. The CDR3 loop is CASRPPGQEVQETQYF. In nucleotides, the CDR3 is TGTGCCAGCAGGCCCCCGGGACAGGAGGTCCAAGAGACCCAGTACTTC. This chain connects TRBV6-1 to TRBJ2-5; TRBD1 matches 8 bases. The CDR3 totals 16 residues. Trimming took 6 bases from V and 1 from J; bases not matched to a gene: 10. Germline V lookup: CDR1 MNHNS, CDR2 SASEGT.

The rearrangement uses TRBV5-1 and TRBJ2-7; the match to TRBD1 covers 9 bases. The CDR3 extends over 14 amino acids. Germline CDR1 is SGHRS and CDR2 is YFSETQ. V trimming: 5 bases; J trimming: 1 base; junction bases outside the gene matches: 4. CDR3 nucleotides: TGCGCCAGCAGTCGAGGGACAGGGTCCTACGAGCAGTACTTC. This gives the protein CASSRGTGSYEQYF.

This clonotype was counted ten times or more. V usage is TRBV5-1 and J usage is TRBJ1-1; D gene uncertain. Trimming stripped 2 bases from V and 0 bases from J, with 8 bases between. Germline-derived CDR1 and CDR2 are SGHRS and YFSETQ. CDR3 size: 14 residues. The CDR3 DNA reads TGCGCCAGCAGCTTTGACACATTGAACACTGAAGCTTTCTTT. Translating it yields CASSFDTLNTEAFF.

This clonotype was recorded at least ten times. V usage is TRBV15 and J usage is TRBJ2-3, with 7 bases fitting TRBD1. The CDR3 runs to 16 residues. Germline V gives CDR1 LNHNV, CDR2 YYDKDF (reference sequence). The ends lost 4 bases at V and 1 base at J; junction bases unmatched: 8. The CDR3, as DNA: TGTGCCACCAGCACACGGACAGGCTTCGGCACAGATACGCAGTATTTT. This translates into CATSTRTGFGTDTQYF.

The genes are TRBV20-1 and TRBJ2-2; D gene unclear. V was trimmed by 2 bases and J by 4 bases, leaving 11 bases between them. CDR3 length: 14 residues. Germline CDR1 and CDR2: DFQATT and SNEGSKA (reference sequence). This chain's CDR3 is CSARPHRSTGELFF. The CDR3 nucleotides are TGCAGTGCTAGACCCCACCGGAGCACCGGGGAGCTGTTTTTT.

This clonotype showed up many times. The chain combines TRBV5-6 with TRBJ1-6; 7 nucleotides line up with TRBD1. CDR3 length: 17 residues. Unmatched junction bases numbered 14, after V lost 4 bases and J lost 7 bases. Germline loops: CDR1 SGHDT, CDR2 YYEEEE. The CDR3 reads CASSRDRSSLYNSPLHF. The CDR3 DNA is TGTGCCAGCAGCCGGGACAGATCCTCATTGTACAATTCACCCCTCCACTTT.

This clonotype was seen at least ten times. The chain has TRBV29-1 and TRBJ1-2; TRBD1 matches 8 bases. This CDR3 has 13 amino acids. Germline CDR1 SQVTM, CDR2 ANQGSEA. J lost 6 bases, V lost 4 bases, and 7 bases had no gene match. This chain's CDR3 is CSVVRDRLHGYTF. The CDR3 DNA reads as TGCAGCGTTGTTCGGGACAGGTTGCATGGCTACACCTTC.

This clonotype came up many times. The chain carries TRBV14 and TRBJ2-3; D is possibly TRBD1 or TRBD2 (5 bases each). The CDR3 totals 14 residues. Germline lookup yields CDR1 SGHDN and CDR2 FVKESK. Between the trimmed V and J ends, which lost 0 bases and 5 bases, there was a span of 9 bases. The CDR3 here is CASSQDLGEDTQYF. The DNA for the CDR3 is TGTGCCAGCAGCCAAGACTTGGGGGAAGATACGCAGTATTTT.

This clonotype was counted at least ten times. The V gene is TRBV19, the J gene TRBJ2-7; 8 bases match TRBD1. J was trimmed by 2 bases and V by 3 bases; bases with no gene match: 9. CDR1 is LNHDA, CDR2 SQIVND, per germline (reference sequence). The CDR3 runs to 16 residues. The CDR3, as DNA: TGTGCCAGTAGTATTTCCGGGACAGGAGCTACCTACGAGCAGTACTTC. As protein: CASSISGTGATYEQYF.

This clonotype came up a few times. The rearrangement uses TRBV6-5 and TRBJ2-7, with a tentative D call TRBD2 (5 bases). The length of the CDR3 is 15 residues. In germline, CDR1 is MNHEY, CDR2 SVGAGI. Deletions cut 6 bases from V and 5 bases from J, with 20 bases between. CDR3 loop: CASSAELAVYHEQYF. Here the CDR3 DNA reads TGTGCCAGCAGCGCAGAGCTAGCTGTTTACCACGAGCAGTACTTC.

This clonotype came up a few times. This chain uses TRBV10-3 with TRBJ2-3, with 13 nucleotides matching TRBD2. CDR1 is ENHRY, CDR2 SYGVKD, per germline. The CDR3 extends over 17 amino acids. With V trimmed by 3 bases and J by 1 base, 4 bases remained unmatched. The CDR3 loop reads CAISDSGLAGGTDTQYF. DNA for the CDR3: TGTGCCATCAGTGACTCAGGACTAGCGGGGGGCACAGATACGCAGTATTTT.

This clonotype has only a few counts. The chain recombines TRBV5-6 with TRBJ2-2; D might be TRBD1 (6 bases). The V end lost 4 bases, the J end lost 1 base, and 8 bases lay between the germline ends. The CDR3 is 14 amino acids. Germline lookup yields CDR1 SGHDT and CDR2 YYEEEE. The CDR3 spells CASSKGQNTGELFF. CDR3 DNA sequence: TGTGCCAGCAGCAAGGGACAGAACACCGGGGAGCTGTTTTTT.

The rearrangement uses TRBV10-2 and TRBJ2-2; either TRBD1 or TRBD2 may fit D (5 bases each). The germline V gene encodes CDR1 WSHSY and CDR2 SAAADI. The length of the CDR3 is 16 residues. The ends were cut back, 3 bases at V and 1 base at J, with 12 bases in the middle. In DNA form, the CDR3 reads TGCGCCAGCAGTGATGGAGGACAACGGAACACCGGGGAGCTGTTTTTT. Its translation is CASSDGGQRNTGELFF.

This clonotype was counted at least ten times. The chain couples TRBV9 to TRBJ2-5; 10 positions agree with TRBD2. There are 16 residues in the CDR3. The germline V gene has CDR1 SGDLS and CDR2 YYNGEE. After removal of 4 bases from V and 5 bases from J, the junction contained 11 bases not matched to a gene. CDR3 sequence reads: CASSPMGLARAETQYF. CDR3 DNA sequence: TGTGCCAGCAGCCCGATGGGACTAGCGAGGGCCGAGACCCAGTACTTC.

This clonotype was picked up many times. This chain connects TRBV28 to TRBJ1-1, with 8 bases that match TRBD1. The CDR3 is made up of 14 amino acids. CDR1 MDHEN and CDR2 SYDVKM come from the germline V gene. Trimming took 7 bases from V and 6 from J; bases not matched to a gene: 10. CDR3 nucleotide sequence: TGTGCCAGCAACCCGACAGGGGTGATTCCTGAAGCTTTCTTT. Translated, it gives CASNPTGVIPEAFF.

The chain uses TRBV5-1 and TRBJ2-1; D call uncertain. The germline V gene has CDR1 SGHRS and CDR2 YFSETQ. Trimming took off 7 bases at V and 0 bases at J, with 14 bases between the two ends. The CDR3 sequence is 15 residues long. CDR3 nucleotide sequence: TGCGCCAGCTGCCGGACGACGTACTCCTACAATGAGCAGTTCTTC. As protein: CASCRTTYSYNEQFF.

This clonotype was detected ten times or more. This rearrangement joins TRBV19 to TRBJ1-6; D call uncertain. The CDR3 extends over 12 amino acids. From germline, CDR1 is LNHDA and CDR2 SQIVND (reference sequence). V lost 5 bases and J lost 8, with 7 bases in between. CDR3 coding DNA: TGTGCCAGTAGTGTTAAAGATTCACCCCTCCACTTT. Protein: CASSVKDSPLHF.

The genes are TRBV28 and TRBJ1-5; 10 nucleotides line up with TRBD1. Trimming took 6 bases from V and 16 from J; bases not matched to a gene: 18. Germline CDR1 is MDHEN and CDR2 is SYDVKM. The CDR3 length is 15 residues. DNA of the CDR3: TGTGCCAGCAGGGCCGGGACAGGGGAATATCAGCCCCGACATTTT. Its translation is CASRAGTGEYQPRHF.

This clonotype was detected ten times or more. The chain carries TRBV24-1 and TRBJ1-1; D not certain. This CDR3 contains 13 residues. V lost 1 base and J 4 bases, leaving 6 bases between the germline ends. Germline values: CDR1 KGHDR, CDR2 SFDVKD. CDR3 sequence: CATSDFRSTEAFF. DNA of the CDR3: TGTGCCACCAGTGATTTTCGGAGCACTGAAGCTTTCTTT.

This clonotype was counted many times. The chain combines TRBV5-1 with TRBJ1-5; 10 bases align to TRBD1. The V gene end was trimmed by 3 bases and the J gene end by 3 bases; junction bases not matched to a gene: 12. This CDR3 has 18 amino acids. Looked up from germline, CDR1 is SGHRS and CDR2 is YFSETQ. In DNA, the CDR3 is TGCGCCAGCAGCTCGACCCCCGGGACAGGGGAGATCAATCAGCCCCAGCATTTT. Protein: CASSSTPGTGEINQPQHF.

This clonotype was observed at least ten times. V gene TRBV24-1 combines with J gene TRBJ2-1; TRBD2 might be the D (5 bases). Looked up from germline, CDR1 is KGHDR and CDR2 is SFDVKD. The V and J ends lost 1 base and 12 bases respectively, with 21 bases between them. CDR3 size: 16 residues. DNA of the CDR3: TGTGCCACCAGTGATTTAACGGCCTCCCGGTTTGAGGGGCAGTTCTTC. Residues: CATSDLTASRFEGQFF.

The chain recombines TRBV6-2 or TRBV6-3 with TRBJ2-1; a possible D gene is TRBD2 (6 bases). The CDR3 is made up of 13 amino acids. V lost 7 bases, J lost 9 bases, and 16 bases lay in between. CDR1 is MNHEY and CDR2 is SVGEGT in the germline V gene. The CDR3 DNA reads as TGTGCCAGCACCCTCACTTCTAGCGCTGAGCAGTTCTTC. This codes for CASTLTSSAEQFF.

At least ten counts were recorded for this clonotype. This rearrangement joins TRBV4-3 to TRBJ2-3; unclear D gene. Germline V lookup: CDR1 LGHNA, CDR2 YSLEER. Trimming took off 0 bases at V and 7 bases at J, with 11 bases between the two ends. The CDR3 spans 14 residues. The CDR3 DNA reads TGCGCCAGCAGCCAAGATTTCGAAACTCATACGCAGTATTTT. Protein sequence: CASSQDFETHTQYF.

This clonotype was picked up many times. The rearrangement joins TRBV5-1 to TRBJ2-2, with 7 bases lining up with TRBD1. This CDR3 contains 16 residues. Germline loops: CDR1 SGHRS, CDR2 YFSETQ. The V gene end was trimmed by 2 bases and the J gene end by 3 bases; junction bases not matched to a gene: 7. CDR3 amino acids: CASSFSDRAYTGELFF. The CDR3 region has the DNA TGCGCCAGCAGCTTTAGCGACAGGGCCTACACCGGGGAGCTGTTTTTT. The full variable domain, with the rest looked up from reference TRBV5-1 and TRBJ2-2, is KAGVTQTPRYLIKTRGQQVTLSCSPISGHRSVSWYQQTPGQGLQFLFEYFSETQRNKGNFPGRFSGRQFSNSRSEMNVSTLELGDSALYLCASSFSDRAYTGELFFGEGSRLTVL.

The sample holds a few counts of this clonotype. The V and J genes are TRBV4-3 and TRBJ2-1; possible D gene TRBD1, 7 bases. This CDR3 is built from 13 residues. Trimming shortened V by 1 base and J by 13 bases, and 14 bases separated the two germline ends. CDR1 LGHNA and CDR2 YSLEER come from the germline V gene. CDR3 DNA sequence: TGCGCCAGCAGCCAAGGCTACAGGGGAGGACAGTTCTTC. Encoded protein: CASSQGYRGGQFF.

This clonotype has ten or more counts. This chain connects TRBV6-1 to TRBJ2-7; D may match TRBD1 or TRBD2 (5 bases each). V gave up 11 bases and J gave up 4 bases, with 18 bases separating them. CDR1 is MNHNS and CDR2 is SASEGT in the germline V gene. The CDR3 contains 13 residues. The CDR3 DNA reads TGTGCCGGAAGCTTGGGACCCTTTTACGAGCAGTACTTC. It encodes CAGSLGPFYEQYF.

V is TRBV7-9 and J is TRBJ1-2; D is perhaps TRBD1 (6 bases). Germline V gives CDR1 SEHNR, CDR2 FQNEAQ (reference sequence). This CDR3 has 15 residues. V dropped 5 bases and J dropped 2 bases, with 15 bases sitting between them. CDR3 protein: CASSPGVSENYGYTF. The CDR3 DNA reads as TGTGCCAGCAGCCCAGGGGTATCGGAGAACTATGGCTACACCTTC.

This clonotype was detected only a few times. V and J are TRBV28 and TRBJ2-7; maybe TRBD1 (5 bases). Germline V gene sequence: CDR1 MDHEN, CDR2 SYDVKM. This CDR3 spans 16 amino acids. The V gene lost 10 bases and the J gene lost 1 base, with 23 bases spanning the gap. CDR3 nucleotides: TGTGCCAACAGCAGCTCCAGGGTCGTGGGGTCCTACGAGCAGTACTTC. This encodes CANSSSRVVGSYEQYF.